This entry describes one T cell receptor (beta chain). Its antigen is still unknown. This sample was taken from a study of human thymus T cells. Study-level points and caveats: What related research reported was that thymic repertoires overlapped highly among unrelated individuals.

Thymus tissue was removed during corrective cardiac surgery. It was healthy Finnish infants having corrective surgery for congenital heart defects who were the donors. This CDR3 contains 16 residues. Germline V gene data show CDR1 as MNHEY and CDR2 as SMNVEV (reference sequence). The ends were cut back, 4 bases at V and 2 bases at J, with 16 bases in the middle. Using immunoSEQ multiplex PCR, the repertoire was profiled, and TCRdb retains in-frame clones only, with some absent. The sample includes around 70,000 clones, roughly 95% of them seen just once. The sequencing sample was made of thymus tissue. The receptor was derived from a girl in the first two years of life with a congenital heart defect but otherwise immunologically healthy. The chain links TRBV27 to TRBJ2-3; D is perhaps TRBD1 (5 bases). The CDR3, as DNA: TGTGCCAGCAGTTCCAGGGCGGCCCAACCCACAGATACGCAGTATTTT. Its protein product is CASSSRAAQPTDTQYF.